One and the same sample provided the 25 T cell receptor beta chains below, sequenced in a study of vaccination effects on CD4 cells after COVID-19. Viral peptide pool expansion of antigen-specific CD4+ T cells preceded sequencing in the ViraFEST assay. Culture lasted roughly 9 days before CD4+ T cell isolation. Vaccine recipients had no previous SARS-CoV-2 infection; their nucleocapsid antibodies were negative. Their recognized antigens are unknown. The data were produced by immunoSEQ multiplex PCR, yet TCRdb's version contains in-frame clones alone and is incomplete. The sample shows 68,000 or so clones, 75% to 90% of them seen only once. The starting material was CD4+ T cells from PBMCs cultured with SARS-CoV-2 spike peptides, obtained before COVID-19 vaccination. These receptor sequences come from a human donor who received a COVID-19 vaccine.

The DNA for the CDR3 is TGTGCCAGCTCACCCGGACAGGGGGGCAATGAGCAGTTCTTC. This encodes CASSPGQGGNEQFF. The rearrangement joins TRBV18 to TRBJ2-1, with TRBD1 identical over 10 bases. V trimming: 3 bases; J trimming: 6 bases; junction bases outside the gene matches: 2. This CDR3 has 14 residues. The germline V gene encodes CDR1 KGHSH and CDR2 LQKENI.

This rearrangement joins TRBV6-1 to TRBJ1-2, with 9 bases that match TRBD1. The CDR3 runs 13 residues. CDR1 and CDR2 (germline): MNHNS, SASEGT. The V gene end was trimmed by 2 bases and the J gene end by 10 bases; junction bases not matched to a gene: 5. CDR3 in DNA: TGTGCCAGCAGTGAAAAGGGGACAGGGAACTACACCTTC. This gives the protein CASSEKGTGNYTF.

In this sample, this clone turned up once. The chain employs TRBV3-1 (or the pseudogene TRBV3-2) and TRBJ2-1; tentatively, D is TRBD2 (6 bases). V was shortened by 9 bases and J by 10 bases, with 13 bases between the two germline ends. The germline gives CDR1 LGHDT, CDR2 YNNKEL (reference sequence). The CDR3 has 11 amino acids. The CDR3 is CASLFAGEQFF. DNA for the CDR3: TGTGCCAGTCTGTTCGCGGGGGAGCAGTTCTTC.

The chain is built from TRBV5-1 and TRBJ2-1, with 7 bases matching TRBD2. Per the germline V gene, CDR1 is SGHRS and CDR2 is YFSETQ. The CDR3 has 13 residues. The V and J ends lost 0 bases and 10 bases, in that order; junction bases with no gene match: 4. The CDR3 DNA is TGCGCCAGCAGCTTGGTTTACGGGGGGGAGCAGTTCTTC. Translating it yields CASSLVYGGEQFF.

This sequence joins TRBV5-8 and TRBJ2-5; D uncertain. Trimming removed 1 base from V and 1 base from J, with 8 bases in between. The CDR3 covers 14 residues. Per the germline V gene, CDR1 is SGHTS and CDR2 is YDEGEE. The CDR3 loop is CASSLFTFQETQYF. CDR3 bases: TGTGCCAGCAGCTTGTTTACTTTCCAAGAGACCCAGTACTTC.

This chain uses TRBV5-1 with TRBJ2-7; 9 bases match TRBD1. CDR3 length equals 15 residues. Germline V gene lookup returns CDR1 SGHRS and CDR2 YFSETQ. J gave up 4 bases and V 4 bases, and 9 bases lay outside the gene matches. The CDR3 reads CASSGGGQGLYEQYV. In DNA, the CDR3 is TGCGCCAGCAGCGGGGGGGGACAGGGTTTGTACGAGCAGTACGTC.

V and J are TRBV9 and TRBJ1-2; TRBD1 matches 8 bases. The CDR3 sequence is 13 residues long. J was trimmed by 7 bases and V by 4 bases; bases with no gene match: 6. In germline, CDR1 is SGDLS, CDR2 YYNGEE. CDR3 coding DNA: TGTGCCAGCAGCTATGGACAGGGCCTTGGCTACACCTTC. Translating gives CASSYGQGLGYTF.

J is TRBJ2-2 and V is TRBV6-6; D is unclear. With 5 bases removed from V and 3 bases from J, the gap between germline ends came to 7 bases. This CDR3 contains 13 residues. Germline V gene sequence: CDR1 MNHNY, CDR2 SVGAGI (reference sequence). CDR3 amino acids: CASSDFYTGELFF. The CDR3 coding sequence is TGTGCCAGCAGTGACTTTTACACCGGGGAGCTGTTTTTT.

This rearrangement joins TRBV10-1 to TRBJ1-5; no reliable D call. Germline CDR1 and CDR2: WNHNN and SYGVQD (reference sequence). V lost 5 bases and J lost 1, with 3 bases in between. This CDR3 is 12 amino acids long. CDR3 region: CASSPSNQPQHF. In nucleotides, the CDR3 is TGCGCCAGCAGTCCAAGCAATCAGCCCCAGCATTTT.

The chain uses TRBV5-1 and TRBJ1-2; 7 nucleotides match TRBD1. Trimming at V came to 2 bases and at J to 8 bases, leaving 9 bases not matched to a gene. CDR1 SGHRS and CDR2 YFSETQ come from the germline V gene. This CDR3 has 14 amino acids. The CDR3 sequence: CASSFDARQGGYTF. The CDR3 coding sequence is TGCGCCAGCAGCTTCGATGCCCGACAGGGCGGCTACACCTTC. The entire variable domain, with the rest obtained from reference TRBV5-1 and TRBJ1-2, is as follows: KAGVTQTPRYLIKTRGQQVTLSCSPISGHRSVSWYQQTPGQGLQFLFEYFSETQRNKGNFPGRFSGRQFSNSRSEMNVSTLELGDSALYLCASSFDARQGGYTFGSGTRLTVV.

This rearrangement joins TRBV19 to TRBJ2-1; D unresolved. This CDR3 is 13 amino acids long. The germline gives CDR1 LNHDA, CDR2 SQIVND (reference sequence). The V gene lost 2 bases and the J gene lost 8 bases, with 10 bases spanning the gap. CDR3 residues: CASSIRPRDEQFF. The CDR3 bases are TGTGCCAGTAGTATACGCCCCCGCGATGAGCAGTTCTTC.

The chain employs TRBV5-8 and TRBJ2-1; 9 bases align to TRBD2. The trim removed 0 bases at V and 8 bases at J, leaving 6 bases unmatched. Looked up from germline, CDR1 is SGHTS and CDR2 is YDEGEE. The CDR3 covers 15 residues. In nucleotides, the CDR3 is TGTGCCAGCAGCTTGGAGGCGGGAGGGGGCTATGAGCAGTTCTTC. Its translation is CASSLEAGGGYEQFF.

V usage is TRBV5-1 and J usage is TRBJ2-3, with D possibly being TRBD2 (6 bases). Germline V lookup: CDR1 SGHRS, CDR2 YFSETQ. V gave up 4 bases and J gave up 2 bases, with 11 bases separating them. CDR3 length equals 14 residues. CDR3 nucleotides: TGCGCCAGCAGCACGGGGGTATTCACAGATACGCAGTATTTT. The encoded protein is CASSTGVFTDTQYF. Drawing the rest from reference TRBV5-1 and TRBJ2-3, the complete variable domain is KAGVTQTPRYLIKTRGQQVTLSCSPISGHRSVSWYQQTPGQGLQFLFEYFSETQRNKGNFPGRFSGRQFSNSRSEMNVSTLELGDSALYLCASSTGVFTDTQYFGPGTRLTVL.

The chain carries TRBV6-6 and TRBJ1-3, with 7 positions matching TRBD1. The V gene end was trimmed by 2 bases and the J gene end by 4 bases; junction bases not matched to a gene: 5. CDR1 is MNHNY and CDR2 is SVGAGI in the germline V gene (reference sequence). The CDR3 runs 15 residues. The CDR3 nucleotides are TGTGCCAGCAGTTACGGTGGGACAGCAGGAAACACCATATATTTT. Residues: CASSYGGTAGNTIYF.

The chain joins TRBV5-6 to TRBJ2-6; D gene unclear. Trimming stripped 0 bases from V and 2 bases from J, with 3 bases between. This CDR3 contains 14 residues. Per the germline V gene, CDR1 is SGHDT and CDR2 is YYEEEE. Here the CDR3 reads CASSLDAGANVLTF. CDR3 DNA: TGTGCCAGCAGCTTGGACGCTGGGGCCAACGTCCTGACTTTC.

The rearrangement joins TRBV19 to TRBJ2-3; the D gene could be TRBD1 or TRBD2 (6 bases each). Germline assignment: CDR1 LNHDA and CDR2 SQIVND (reference sequence). V gave up 9 bases and J gave up 2 bases, with 24 bases separating them. The CDR3 is 17 amino acids. The CDR3 sequence is CASARGRFGGYTDTQYF. The CDR3 region has the DNA TGTGCCAGCGCACGAGGGAGGTTCGGGGGCTACACAGATACGCAGTATTTT.

CDR3 residues: CASSVLVQGTDTQYF. The CDR3 DNA reads TGTGCCAGCAGTGTCTTGGTACAGGGAACAGATACGCAGTATTTT. J is TRBJ2-3 and V is TRBV2; D is possibly TRBD1 (6 bases). Looked up from germline, CDR1 is SNHLY and CDR2 is FYNNEI. The CDR3 has 15 amino acids. V was pared by 4 bases and J by 3 bases, with 14 bases between.

This clone appeared once. The chain is built from TRBV7-9 and TRBJ1-5; D gene unclear. There are 17 residues in the CDR3. V lost 3 bases to trimming and J lost 6 bases, with 21 bases between them. Germline CDR1 SEHNR, CDR2 FQNEAQ (reference sequence). The CDR3 sequence: CASSFRRAVKGSQPQHF. The CDR3 nucleotides are TGTGCCAGCAGCTTTAGACGCGCGGTAAAGGGATCTCAGCCCCAGCATTTT.

V usage is TRBV7-3 and J usage is TRBJ2-5, with TRBD1 matching 10 bases. This CDR3 has 16 amino acids. From germline, CDR1 is SGHTA and CDR2 FQGTGA. V dropped 4 bases and J dropped 4; count of bases not matched to a gene: 9. Here the CDR3 DNA reads TGTGCCAGCAGCTCCCAGCCGGGACAGGGGACAGAGACCCAGTACTTC. It encodes CASSSQPGQGTETQYF. The full variable domain, completed using reference TRBV7-3 and TRBJ2-5, is GAGVSQTPSNKVTEKGKYVELRCDPISGHTALYWYRQSLGQGPEFLIYFQGTGAADDSGLPNDRFFAVRPEGSVSTLKIQRTERGDSAVYLCASSSQPGQGTETQYFGPGTRLLVL.

The J gene is TRBJ2-5, the V gene TRBV10-2, with a possible D match to TRBD1 (6 bases). This CDR3 is built from 13 residues. Trimming stripped 4 bases from V and 5 bases from J, with 11 bases between. CDR1 and CDR2 from the germline V gene are WSHSY and SAAADI. CDR3 sequence (DNA): TGCGCCAGCAGTGCTCAGGGGCCGGAGACCCAGTACTTC. As protein: CASSAQGPETQYF.

This sequence joins TRBV5-1 and TRBJ1-2, with 9 bases lining up with TRBD1. Per germline, CDR1 SGHRS and CDR2 YFSETQ. The CDR3 consists of 15 residues. The V segment lost 6 bases and the J segment 4 bases; nucleotides outside the gene matches: 10. The CDR3 protein is CASKPGTGHSYGYTF. As DNA, the CDR3 is TGCGCCAGCAAGCCCGGGACAGGGCATTCCTATGGCTACACCTTC.

This clone was counted a few times. The chain combines TRBV18 with TRBJ2-7; TRBD1 matches at 10 bases. The ends lost 4 bases at V and 2 bases at J; junction bases unmatched: 5. Germline V CDR1 and CDR2: KGHSH, LQKENI. The CDR3 has 15 residues. CDR3 DNA: TGTGCCAGCTCACGAGACAGGGGGCGTCCCTACGAGCAGTACGTC. Translation: CASSRDRGRPYEQYV.

This clone was recorded only once. The rearrangement uses TRBV6-1 and TRBJ2-5, with 15 bases identical to TRBD2. V shed 3 bases, J shed 9 bases, and the junction held 5 bases outside the gene matches. The germline gives CDR1 MNHNS, CDR2 SASEGT. There are 15 residues in the CDR3. The CDR3 loop is CASSDGLAGGRAQYF. For the CDR3, the DNA is TGTGCCAGCAGTGACGGACTAGCGGGGGGGCGGGCCCAGTACTTC.

In this sample, this clone turned up a few times. The J gene is TRBJ2-2, the V gene TRBV14, with D hard to call. The length of the CDR3 is 15 residues. CDR1 SGHDN and CDR2 FVKESK come from the germline V gene. V shed 1 base and J shed 4 bases, with 10 bases lying between them. The CDR3 sequence: CASSQVKVFTGELFF. CDR3 DNA sequence: TGTGCCAGCAGCCAAGTTAAGGTTTTCACCGGGGAGCTGTTTTTT.

The genes are TRBV5-1 and TRBJ2-5; 10 nucleotides line up with TRBD2. The CDR3 runs 16 residues. Germline CDR1 is SGHRS and CDR2 is YFSETQ. Trimming removed 7 bases from V and 4 bases from J; junction bases left unmatched: 13. The CDR3 is CASWGGAGGPGETQYF. The CDR3 nucleotides read TGCGCCAGCTGGGGCGGAGCGGGGGGGCCTGGAGAGACCCAGTACTTC. Using reference TRBV5-1 and TRBJ2-5 for the parts outside the CDR3, the full variable domain is KAGVTQTPRYLIKTRGQQVTLSCSPISGHRSVSWYQQTPGQGLQFLFEYFSETQRNKGNFPGRFSGRQFSNSRSEMNVSTLELGDSALYLCASWGGAGGPGETQYFGPGTRLLVL.